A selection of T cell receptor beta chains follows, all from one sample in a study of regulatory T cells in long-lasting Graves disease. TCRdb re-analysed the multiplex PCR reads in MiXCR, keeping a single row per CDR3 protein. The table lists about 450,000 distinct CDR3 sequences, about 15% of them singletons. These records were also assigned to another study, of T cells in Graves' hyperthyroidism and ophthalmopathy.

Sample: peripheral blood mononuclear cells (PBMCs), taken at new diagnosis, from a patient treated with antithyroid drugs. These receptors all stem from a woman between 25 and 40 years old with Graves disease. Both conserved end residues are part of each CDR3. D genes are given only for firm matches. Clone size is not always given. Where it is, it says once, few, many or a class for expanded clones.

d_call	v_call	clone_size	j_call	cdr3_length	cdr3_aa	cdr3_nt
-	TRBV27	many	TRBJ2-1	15	CASSRLPVGANEQFF	TGTGCCAGCAGCCGCCTCCCCGTAGGAGCGAATGAGCAGTTCTTC
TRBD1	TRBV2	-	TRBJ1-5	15	CASRQGLGGVQPQHF	TGTGCCAGCAGACAGGGGCTGGGGGGGGTCCAGCCCCAGCATTTT
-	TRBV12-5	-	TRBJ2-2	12	CASGLEAGELFF	TGTGCTAGTGGTTTAGAGGCCGGGGAGCTGTTTTTT
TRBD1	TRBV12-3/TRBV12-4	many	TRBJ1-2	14	CASTNGQVNYGYTF	TGTGCCAGCACAAATGGACAGGTTAATTATGGCTACACCTTC
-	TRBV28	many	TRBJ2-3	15	CASTYTGLLTDTQYF	TGTGCCAGCACTTACACGGGACTTCTCACAGATACGCAGTATTTT
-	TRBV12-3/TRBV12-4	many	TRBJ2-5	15	CASSHGGEGQETQYF	TGTGCCAGCAGTCATGGGGGCGAAGGTCAAGAGACCCAGTACTTC
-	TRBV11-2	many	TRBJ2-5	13	CASSLDRAETQYF	TGTGCCAGCAGCTTAGACAGGGCCGAGACCCAGTACTTC
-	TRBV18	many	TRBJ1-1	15	CASSPQGHTGTEAFF	TGTGCCAGCTCACCCCAGGGACACACTGGGACTGAAGCTTTCTTT
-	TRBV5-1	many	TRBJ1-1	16	CASSLSQGPPITEAFF	TGCGCCAGCAGCTTGTCCCAGGGGCCACCGATCACTGAAGCTTTCTTT
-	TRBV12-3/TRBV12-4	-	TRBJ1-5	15	CASSLGQSSNQPQHF	TGTGCCAGCAGCCTCGGACAGTCCAGCAATCAGCCCCAGCATTTT
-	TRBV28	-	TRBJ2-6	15	CASRHPGSGANVLTF	TGTGCCAGCAGACACCCCGGCTCTGGGGCCAACGTCCTGACTTTC
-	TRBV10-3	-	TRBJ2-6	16	CAISDPTNSGANVLTF	TGTGCCATCAGTGACCCGACTAACTCTGGGGCCAACGTCCTGACTTTC
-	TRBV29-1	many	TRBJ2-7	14	CSVTGPRATYEQYF	TGCAGCGTCACGGGTCCGAGGGCGACCTACGAGCAGTACTTC
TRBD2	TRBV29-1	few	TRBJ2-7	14	CSVEGTSGLYEQYF	TGCAGCGTTGAAGGTACTAGCGGGTTGTACGAGCAGTACTTC
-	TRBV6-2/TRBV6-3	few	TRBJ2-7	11	CASSYSTQQYF	TGTGCCAGCAGTTACTCAACCCAGCAGTACTTC
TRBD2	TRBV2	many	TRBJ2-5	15	CASQSSGRRLRTQYF	TGTGCCAGCCAGAGCAGCGGGAGGCGGTTAAGGACCCAGTACTTC
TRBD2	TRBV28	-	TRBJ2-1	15	CASRPRSLAGGEQFF	TGTGCCAGCAGACCCCGGTCGCTAGCGGGAGGGGAGCAGTTCTTC
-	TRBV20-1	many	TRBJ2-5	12	CSARQGRETQYF	TGCAGTGCTAGACAGGGTAGAGAGACCCAGTACTTC
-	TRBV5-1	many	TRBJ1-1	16	CASSLNFGHHGTEAFF	TGCGCCAGCAGCTTGAATTTCGGACACCACGGTACTGAAGCTTTCTTT
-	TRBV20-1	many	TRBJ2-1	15	CSASWPPQGYNEQFF	TGCAGTGCTAGCTGGCCGCCACAGGGCTACAATGAGCAGTTCTTC
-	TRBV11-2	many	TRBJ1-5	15	CASSSQGGGNQPQHF	TGTGCCAGCAGTTCACAGGGCGGCGGCAATCAGCCCCAGCATTTT
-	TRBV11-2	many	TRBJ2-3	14	CASSLSGYTDTQYF	TGTGCCAGCAGCTTAAGCGGGTACACAGATACGCAGTATTTT
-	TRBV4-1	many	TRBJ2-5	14	CASSPVDPQETQYF	TGCGCCAGCAGCCCGGTGGATCCTCAAGAGACCCAGTACTTC
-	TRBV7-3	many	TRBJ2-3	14	CASSSRLSTDTQYF	TGTGCCAGCAGCTCAAGACTAAGCACAGATACGCAGTATTTT
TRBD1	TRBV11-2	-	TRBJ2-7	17	CASSSRGPGTGTYEQYF	TGTGCCAGCAGCTCGAGAGGTCCCGGGACAGGCACCTACGAGCAGTACTTC
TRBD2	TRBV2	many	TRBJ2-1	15	CASSGGLAGGIEQFF	TGTGCCAGCAGTGGGGGACTAGCGGGAGGAATTGAGCAGTTCTTC
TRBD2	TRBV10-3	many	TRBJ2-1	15	CAISLGLASYNEQFF	TGTGCCATCAGCCTGGGACTAGCCTCCTACAATGAGCAGTTCTTC
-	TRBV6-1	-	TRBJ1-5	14	CASSEEGTEQPQHF	TGTGCCAGCAGTGAAGAAGGAACGGAGCAGCCCCAGCATTTT
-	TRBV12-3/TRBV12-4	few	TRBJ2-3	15	CASSREGRGTDTQYF	TGTGCCAGCAGCCGCGAAGGCCGGGGCACAGATACGCAGTATTTT
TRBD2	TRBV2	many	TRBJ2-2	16	CASSFLAAGGTGELFF	TGTGCCAGCTCTTTTCTCGCGGCGGGAGGGACCGGGGAGCTGTTTTTT